This record covers a single T cell receptor beta chain. There is no known antigen for this receptor. A read error may account for a junction end that differs from germline. Systemically healthy Caucasian individuals from Russia, around 39 in total and aged about 6 to 90 years, were included as donors. About 10 milliliters of peripheral blood were collected from each donor into EDTA-treated Vacutainer tubes. Ficoll-Paque density-gradient centrifugation was used to isolate PBMCs, with at least 7 million obtained per sample. Total RNA, at least 6 micrograms per sample, was extracted from PBMCs with Trizol reagent. Naive CD45RAhigh/CD27high T cell percentages were measured by flow cytometry on a PBMC aliquot from every donor. Libraries were constructed by 5' RACE. TCRdb lists the instrument as Illumina HiSeq 2500. A second PCR of roughly 6 to 11 cycles was run with a J-beta primer mix and a sample-barcoded 5' primer. Each TCR beta cDNA molecule received a unique molecular identifier from a template-switch 5' adaptor carrying 12 random nucleotides. At least 2.5 million CDR3-containing paired-end reads were obtained from each sample. First-strand cDNA was synthesized from all RNA with the Mint cDNA synthesis kit, primed by a TRBC-specific oligonucleotide. After uracil-DNA glycosylase treatment, a first 18-cycle PCR used universal primers M1SS and BC2_uni_R on all cDNA. The study's own analysis went as follows. Normalization of each sample was performed by random selection of 1 million high-quality reads, each carrying a distinct molecular identifier. Reads sharing molecular identifiers were discarded rather than binned into consensus sequences. CDR3 identification, clonotype clustering and error correction used MiTCR with a Q25 quality threshold and the strictest error-elimination algorithm. A nonparametric unseen species model with Euler transformation was used to estimate lower-bound total TCR beta diversity. The public reads were run again by TCRdb, first through fastp at Q25 and then through MiXCR, and only productive beta chains were kept. Each CDR3 protein appears once, grouped with its most common genes and DNA. The V and J calls, along with clone size, are taken from TCRdb and not from the paper's own processing. A total of some 1.6 million distinct CDR3 sequences appear in this sample, about 31% of them only once. The ten largest clones add up to over 9% of the sample.

Spanning cysteine to phenylalanine, the CDR3 consists of 17 amino acids. CDR3 DNA only is kept here, 51 bases in frame from base 1. The CDR1 and CDR2 encoded by the germline V gene are SGHTA and FQGTGA. The data derive from a study of blood T cells in healthy people across ages (dated by TCRdb to between 2014 and 2016). Turning to the overall study: In model experiments, template switching captured about one uniquely barcoded TCR beta cDNA molecule for every two T cells. To track age-related changes in TCR beta repertoire diversity, the study relied on deep sequencing normalized with unique cDNA molecular identifiers. The donors were split into four age groups: young (average approximately 16 years), middle-aged (roughly 39), aged (more than 55) and long-lived (over 75). To avoid experimental bias, donors of different ages were spread randomly across the sequencing lanes. The study analyzed two additional independent replicas of 1 million unique cDNA reads from the same blood draw for two donors, one aged 18 to 29 and one aged 80 or older.

Beyond this particular receptor, the publication reports: Since profiling was done on bulk unsorted PBMCs, naive and antigen-experienced compartments could not be conclusively compared. Because donor CMV infection status was unknown, age-related changes in expanded clonotypes were potentially confounded. Observed TCR beta diversity per million T cells fell roughly linearly with age, and a significant reduction was already apparent by age approximately 41. Compared with the aged group, the long-lived group had more naive CD4+ T cells, fewer expanded clones and increased TCR diversity, a pattern suggesting age selection. There was a strong correlation between observed TCR beta diversity and the percentage of naive T cells measured by flow cytometry. Total diversity estimates from one million sequenced T cells were considered lower bounds and underestimates.

Material: blood. The rearranged chain carries TRBV7-3 and TRBJ2-1, with 8 central nucleotides matching TRBD2. The sequence derives from a young woman in good health. The sequenced DNA is TGTGCCAGCAGCTCATCCGGTAGCGGGGACGGCTACGATGAGCAGTTCTTC. Its protein reads: CASSSSGSGDGYDEQFF.